This T cell receptor beta chain emerged from a study of CD8+ T cells in alopecia areata. RNA was extracted and reverse transcribed into cDNA as the sequencing template. Profiled with immunoSEQ multiplex PCR; TCRdb holds only in-frame clones, not every one. Among over 100,000 clones listed, approximately 54% were seen once. Study findings and constraints: Having just one nonresponder leaves the connection between baseline CD8+ expansion and response unresolved. Researchers report lesional scalp, most notably alopecia totalis/universalis, outstripped normal scalp in clonality.

Trimming removed 4 bases at V and 11 bases at J, with 19 bases between. Germline CDR1 and CDR2: SGHRS and YFSETQ. There are 13 residues in the CDR3. Treatment here: oral pan-JAK inhibitor, 5-10 mg twice daily. Alopecia areata patients gave lesional scalp punch biopsies and peripheral blood samples. Investigators sorted PBMCs to obtain both CD4+ and CD8+ T cells. As to this clone: Its antigen is as yet unknown.

The rearrangement joins TRBV5-1 to TRBJ2-7; D assignment may be TRBD1 or TRBD2 (5 bases each). The clonotype was recovered from a human donor with alopecia areata. Sequences were derived from CD8+ T cells sorted from blood, sampled at week 24, from a patient treated with tofacitinib. Here the CDR3 DNA reads TGCGCCAGCAGCGTAACCGGGACCCAGGAGGAGTACTTC. This encodes CASSVTGTQEEYF. Combining the CDR3 with reference TRBV5-1 and TRBJ2-7 gives the whole variable domain KAGVTQTPRYLIKTRGQQVTLSCSPISGHRSVSWYQQTPGQGLQFLFEYFSETQRNKGNFPGRFSGRQFSNSRSEMNVSTLELGDSALYLCASSVTGTQEEYFGPGTRLTVT.